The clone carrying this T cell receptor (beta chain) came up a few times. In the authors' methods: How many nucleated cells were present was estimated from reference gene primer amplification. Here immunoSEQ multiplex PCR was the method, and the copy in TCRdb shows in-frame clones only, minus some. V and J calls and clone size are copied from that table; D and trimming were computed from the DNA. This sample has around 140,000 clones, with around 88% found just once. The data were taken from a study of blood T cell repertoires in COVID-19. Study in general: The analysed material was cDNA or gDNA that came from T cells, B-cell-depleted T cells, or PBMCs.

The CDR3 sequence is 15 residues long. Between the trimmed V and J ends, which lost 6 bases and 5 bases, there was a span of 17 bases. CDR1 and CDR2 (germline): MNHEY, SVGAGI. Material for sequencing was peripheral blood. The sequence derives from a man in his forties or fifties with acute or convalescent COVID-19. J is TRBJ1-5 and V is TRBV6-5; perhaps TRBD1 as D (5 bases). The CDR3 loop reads CASSLQEWLDQPQHF. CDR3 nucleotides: TGTGCCAGCAGCCTACAGGAGTGGCTAGATCAGCCCCAGCATTTT.